The 16 T cell receptor beta chains reported below all come from one sample, sequenced in a study of cytomegalovirus exposure and HLA in healthy donors. The PCR was carried out with 60 Vbeta primers and 13 Jbeta primers. Assay: immunoSEQ multiplex PCR; the TCRdb copy retains only in-frame clones and omits some. This table holds 140,000 to 150,000 clones, approximately 82% found once. What was sequenced was PBMCs. The receptors stem from a woman in her sixties or seventies in good health and CMV-seropositive.

The chain carries TRBV28 and TRBJ1-1; D perhaps matches TRBD1 (5 bases). V was shortened by 4 bases and J by 0 bases, with 18 bases between the two germline ends. This CDR3 region has 17 residues. Germline V gives CDR1 MDHEN, CDR2 SYDVKM. As DNA, the CDR3 is TGTGCCAGCAGTTCACCCCGACGGACAACAATGAACACTGAAGCTTTCTTT. It codes for CASSSPRRTTMNTEAFF.

The chain couples TRBV7-9 to TRBJ1-1, with TRBD1 as a possible D gene (5 bases). This CDR3 is built from 15 residues. V dropped 0 bases and J dropped 3 bases, with 11 bases sitting between them. CDR1 and CDR2 from the germline V gene are SEHNR and FQNEAQ (reference sequence). CDR3 region: CASSLAIGADTEAFF. The DNA for the CDR3 is TGTGCCAGCAGCTTAGCGATAGGGGCCGACACTGAAGCTTTCTTT.

The J gene is TRBJ2-7, the V gene TRBV2; 7 positions match TRBD2. CDR1 is SNHLY and CDR2 is FYNNEI in the germline V gene. The CDR3 has 16 residues. Losses at the gene ends were 2 bases for V and 2 bases for J; bases not matched to a gene: 9. CDR3 sequence reads: CASSEPRPGGAYEQYF. The CDR3 DNA reads as TGTGCCAGCAGTGAACCACGGCCGGGAGGAGCCTACGAGCAGTACTTC.

In the case of this clone: In the same sample, other DNA sequences code for this CDR3. The gene calls are TRBV6-1 and TRBJ1-1; D ambiguous. The germline gives CDR1 MNHNS, CDR2 SASEGT. The CDR3 contains 13 residues. V was cut by 6 bases and J by 8 bases, with 16 bases left in between. The CDR3 spells CASRRTLDPEAFF. CDR3 nucleotides: TGTGCCAGCAGAAGGACTCTGGACCCCGAAGCTTTCTTT.

This chain links TRBV11-3 with TRBJ2-1, with 10 bases lining up with TRBD2. After removal of 1 base from V and 9 bases from J, the junction contained 9 bases not matched to a gene. The CDR3 runs to 16 residues. Per the germline V gene, CDR1 is SGHNT and CDR2 is YENEEA. This CDR3 is CASSLGTSGRRVEQFF. The CDR3 bases are TGTGCCAGCAGCTTAGGGACTAGCGGACGACGAGTTGAGCAGTTCTTC.

This clone has a handful of counts. V gene TRBV19 combines with J gene TRBJ2-1; 7 bases are a match to TRBD1. CDR3 length equals 16 residues. Germline assignment: CDR1 LNHDA and CDR2 SQIVND (reference sequence). V was pared by 2 bases and J by 9 bases, with 13 bases of the junction left unmatched. CDR3 loop: CASSITPRQGASEQFF. The CDR3 DNA reads as TGTGCCAGTAGTATAACACCCCGACAGGGCGCGAGTGAGCAGTTCTTC.

The chain carries TRBV19 and TRBJ2-3, with D perhaps matching TRBD1 (5 bases). The CDR3 spans 16 residues. From germline, CDR1 is LNHDA and CDR2 SQIVND (reference sequence). Trimming cost V 4 bases and J 0 bases, with 14 bases left between them. CDR3 in amino acids: CASSTANRMSTDTQYF. The CDR3 DNA follows: TGTGCCAGTAGTACCGCTAACAGGATGAGCACAGATACGCAGTATTTT.

The CDR3 region has the DNA TGCACCACAGGGACCCCAGGCAATGAGCAGTTCTTC. Translated: CTTGTPGNEQFF. The J gene is TRBJ2-1, the V gene TRBV29-1; TRBD1 is a possible D gene (6 bases). Germline CDR1 is SQVTM and CDR2 is ANQGSEA. This CDR3 spans 12 amino acids.

The chain carries TRBV28 and TRBJ2-7; 7 positions match TRBD2. Germline V gene lookup returns CDR1 MDHEN and CDR2 SYDVKM. Trimming cost V 6 bases and J 6 bases; bases outside gene matches: 11. There are 14 residues in the CDR3. CDR3: CASRVGGSGFEQYF. In nucleotides, the CDR3 is TGTGCCAGCAGGGTAGGCGGGAGCGGGTTCGAGCAGTACTTC.

This chain connects TRBV28 to TRBJ1-4; D is possibly TRBD1 (6 bases). Germline V gives CDR1 MDHEN, CDR2 SYDVKM. V was trimmed by 6 bases and J by 6 bases, leaving 17 bases between them. This CDR3 has 15 amino acids. In DNA form, the CDR3 reads TGTGCCAGCAGGGGGCAGGGGAGGGACTATGAAAAACTGTTTTTT. Encoded protein: CASRGQGRDYEKLFF.

This chain connects TRBV7-2 to TRBJ1-5; D call uncertain. The CDR3 spans 13 residues. The germline CDR1 and CDR2 sequences are SGHTA and FQGNSA. The germline V and J ends were trimmed by 5 bases and 8 bases, with 13 bases remaining between them. This chain's CDR3 is CASSTGPGKPQHF. The CDR3 DNA is TGTGCCAGCAGCACGGGCCCGGGAAAGCCCCAGCATTTT.

J is TRBJ2-1 and V is TRBV5-1; 9 bases line up with TRBD1. CDR1 and CDR2 from the germline V gene are SGHRS and YFSETQ. The CDR3 runs to 13 residues. V shed 7 bases and J 5 bases; nucleotides not matched to a gene: 4. This CDR3 is CASSGQGNNEQFF. DNA for the CDR3: TGCGCCAGCTCGGGACAGGGCAACAATGAGCAGTTCTTC.

The table lists this clone with a few counts. The rearrangement links TRBV25-1 to TRBJ1-1; D may be TRBD1 (5 bases). V was shortened by 2 bases and J by 1 base, with 8 bases between the two germline ends. The CDR3 contains 14 residues. Germline CDR1 reads MGHDK; CDR2 reads SYGVNS. The CDR3 region has the DNA TGTGCCAGCAGTGAAACCGGACAGAACACTGAAGCTTTCTTT. It yields the protein CASSETGQNTEAFF. Supplemented by reference TRBV25-1 and TRBJ1-1, the full variable domain reads EADIYQTPRYLVIGTGKKITLECSQTMGHDKMYWYQQDPGMELHLIHYSYGVNSTEKGDLSSESTVSRIRTEHFPLTLESARPSHTSQYLCASSETGQNTEAFFGQGTRLTVV.

V is TRBV18 and J is TRBJ2-3; 8 bases are a match to TRBD1. Germline loops: CDR1 KGHSH, CDR2 LQKENI. There are 15 residues in the CDR3. Losses at the gene ends were 3 bases for V and 0 bases for J; bases not matched to a gene: 2. CDR3 DNA: TGTGCCAGCTCACCGACAGGGGTTAGCACAGATACGCAGTATTTT. This gives the protein CASSPTGVSTDTQYF.

This chain joins TRBV28 and TRBJ1-5; D not resolved. Germline V gene sequence: CDR1 MDHEN, CDR2 SYDVKM. V was pared by 3 bases and J by 4 bases, with 16 bases between. The CDR3 length is 16 residues. The CDR3 bases are TGTGCCAGCAGTTTGGGCACCATTGTGAGAAATCAGCCCCAGCATTTT. It encodes CASSLGTIVRNQPQHF.

This clone appeared a few times. The chain has TRBV5-4 and TRBJ2-6; D is unresolved. Trimming shortened V by 1 base and J by 2 bases, and 16 bases separated the two germline ends. Per the germline V gene, CDR1 is SGHNT and CDR2 is YYREEE (reference sequence). The length of the CDR3 is 18 residues. The CDR3 sequence is CASSLSTGSKAGANVLTF. As DNA, the CDR3 is TGTGCCAGCAGCTTGAGTACCGGGTCTAAGGCTGGGGCCAACGTCCTGACTTTC.